These 14 T cell receptor beta chains share one sample of origin, sequenced in a study of tumor-infiltrating lymphocytes in primary liver carcinoma. A primer matching the constant region was used to make TCR beta cDNA from approximately 0.55 ug of total RNA. Construction of TCR beta libraries relied on three successive nested multiplex PCR rounds employing slightly modified ARM-PCR. TRBV1-TRBV30 forward primers paired with a C-beta reverse primer were used in the first two PCR rounds, which ran approximately 10 cycles each. TCRdb fed the multiplex PCR reads into MiXCR, producing one record per CDR3 protein. This table has about 48,000 distinct CDR3 sequences, 60% to 75% appearing once. It was from 20-30 mg of unsorted bulk tissue that RNA and DNA were co-extracted. The source material was liver tumor tissue from sampling region 3. Stated subset: tumor region T3, left-lateral pole. All receptors derive from a man aged 40-55 years with primary liver carcinoma and hepatitis B virus infection.

Details on this clonotype: The CDR3 does not close with the conserved phenylalanine or tryptophan, likely indicating a read error. This chain joins TRBV12-3 or TRBV12-4 and TRBJ2-5, with 7 bases that match TRBD1. The CDR3 is 13 residues long. The CDR3, as DNA: TGTACCAGCAGCTGGACAGGTCAAGAGACCCAGTACTCC. This translates into CTSSWTGQETQYS.

Comment on this clonotype: Sequence at one end of the junction differs from germline and may be a read error. The rearrangement joins TRBV6-1 to TRBJ2-2; D may be TRBD1 (6 bases). The germline gives CDR1 MNHNS, CDR2 SASEGT. The CDR3 sequence is 16 residues long. The CDR3 sequence: CASSALRQDNTRELFF. CDR3 sequence (DNA): TGTGCCAGTAGTGCTTTGAGACAGGACAACACCAGGGAGCTGTTTTTT.

As to this clonotype: This may stem from a read error, because a much larger clone lies one nucleotide away. The chain joins TRBV6-5 to TRBJ1-4; TRBD1 aligns across 8 bases. Germline V gives CDR1 MNHEY, CDR2 SVGAGI. The CDR3 spans 14 residues. The CDR3 region is CASSRQGTDEELFF. CDR3 nucleotides: TGTGCCAGCAGCCGACAGGGGACTGATGAAGAACTGTTTTTT.

Of note for this clonotype: Since a much larger clone is just one base distant, this may be a read error. The chain uses TRBV21-1 and TRBJ1-2. TRBV21-1 is classified as a pseudogene. The CDR3 is 16 residues long. CDR3 DNA: TGTGCCAGCAGCAAAAGTGGAGAACACGGAGGAAGCGGCTACACCTTC. It translates to CASSKSGEHGGSGYTF.

Concerning this clonotype itself: Germline is not matched at one junction end, which may reflect a read error. The chain is built from TRBV11-2 and TRBJ2-1; D is uncertain. CDR3 size: 16 residues. Looked up from germline, CDR1 is SGHAT and CDR2 is FQNNGV. The CDR3 loop reads CSSSLDIGVAMGERFF. DNA of the CDR3: TGTTCCAGCAGCTTGGATATCGGAGTAGCCATGGGTGAGCGGTTCTTC.

The count of this clonotype is one. A much larger clone lies a single base off, so this may be a read error. The chain couples TRBV7-9 to TRBJ1-2; TRBD1 matches at 8 bases. The germline V gene encodes CDR1 SEHNR and CDR2 FQNEAQ (reference sequence). There are 14 residues in the CDR3. V was clipped by 5 bases and J by 6 bases; unmatched bases: 8. The CDR3 DNA sequence: TGTGCCAGCAGCCATTGGGGACAGGTGGATGGCTACACCTTC. Residues: CASSHWGQVDGYTF.

As concerns this clonotype: A read error is likely, as this CDR3 ends without the conserved phenylalanine or tryptophan. The limits of the CDR3 on the DNA are not certain, so only TCRdb's listed CDR3 is given. J is TRBJ2-2 and V is TRBV10-3; the DNA was not used to check the table's D call, TRBD1. The CDR3 is 13 residues long, ends included. Per the germline V gene, CDR1 is ENHRY and CDR2 is SYGVKD. This chain's CDR3 is CASTGWNTGELVS.

This clonotype was seen a few times. Here the CDR3 omits its conserved ending phenylalanine or tryptophan, so a read error is the likely source. The gene calls are TRBV14 and TRBJ2-1, with 9 bases fitting TRBD2. Germline CDR1 is SGHDN and CDR2 is FVKESK. The CDR3 is 15 amino acids. V lost 5 bases, J lost 2 bases, and 4 bases stayed unmatched. CDR3 bases: TGTGCCAGCAGCGCCGTAGCGGGAGCCTACAATGAGCAGTTCTTG. This gives the protein CASSAVAGAYNEQFL.

As concerns this clonotype: Its ends do not fully match the called genes, so a read error is possible. V usage is TRBV12-3 or TRBV12-4 and J usage is TRBJ1-2; D gene ambiguous. The CDR3 spans 14 residues. The CDR3 spells CVSSPETALDGCTF. CDR3 sequence (DNA): TGTGTCAGCAGTCCCGAAACGGCCTTAGATGGCTGCACCTTC.

Concerning this clonotype: One base away lies a much larger clone, so this may be a sequencing read error. The chain combines TRBV5-1 with TRBJ2-5; 7 positions match TRBD2. The CDR3 has 14 residues. Germline V lookup: CDR1 SGHRS, CDR2 YFSETQ. V was clipped by 1 base and J by 5 bases; unmatched bases: 5. CDR3: CASSLMGGPETQYF. In DNA form, the CDR3 reads TGCGCCAGCAGCTTGATGGGAGGGCCGGAGACCCAGTACTTC.

This clonotype was picked up one time. At one end, the junction sequence differs from germline, possibly due to a read error. The chain carries TRBV28 and TRBJ2-2, with TRBD1 as a possible D gene (7 bases). The CDR3 sequence is 14 residues long. Germline V gene lookup returns CDR1 MDHEN and CDR2 SYDVKM. Here the CDR3 reads CASSLQGEAGKLFF. CDR3 bases: TGTGCCAGCAGTTTGCAGGGGGAGGCCGGGAAGCTGTTTTTT.

Remarks on this clonotype: Germline is not matched at one junction end, which may reflect a read error. The chain combines TRBV12-3 or TRBV12-4 with TRBJ2-5; D is perhaps TRBD2 (6 bases). This CDR3 has 15 residues. CDR3 loop: CVSRVSGTSRETQYF. In DNA form, the CDR3 reads TGTGTCAGCAGGGTATCGGGAACTAGCCGTGAGACCCAGTACTTC.

The chain couples TRBV19 to TRBJ2-3, with 8 bases aligning to TRBD2. CDR3 size: 15 residues. Germline V gene data show CDR1 as LNHDA and CDR2 as SQIVND (reference sequence). Germline trimming cut 9 bases from V and 4 bases from J; bases unmatched to any gene: 12. CDR3: CASSPPGGVPDTQYF. The CDR3 nucleotides read TGTGCCAGCTCCCCCCCGGGAGGGGTCCCAGATACGCAGTATTTT.

The table lists this clonotype with a count of one. With a much larger clone just one base away, this may be a read error. The rearrangement uses TRBV28 and TRBJ2-7; 9 bases map to TRBD1. CDR3 length: 16 amino acids. Germline V lookup: CDR1 MDHEN, CDR2 SYDVKM. The CDR3 here is CASSAPGTGLSNEQYF. The CDR3 region has the DNA TGTGCCAGCAGTGCTCCCGGGACAGGGCTCTCCAACGAGCAGTACTTC.